Reported below is one T cell receptor beta chain. No antigen is known for it. The treatment denotes: roughly 11-day PBMC culture with coronavirus spike peptide pools or control peptides (ViraFEST assay). Oncomine TCR Beta short-read sequencing was applied to DNA from cultured CD4+ T cells. TCRdb reprocessed the PCR reads via MiXCR and lists one record per CDR3 protein. Among 15,000 or so distinct CDR3 sequences listed, 40% to 55% were seen once. The sample belongs to a study of vaccination and CD4 T cells after COVID-19. Overall study: Participants were given two doses of BNT162b2 or mRNA-1273 vaccine.

The junction had 8 bases not matched to a gene; V was cut back by 2 bases and J by 1 base. Germline CDR1 reads SGHRS; CDR2 reads YFSETQ. This CDR3 is 16 amino acids long. Study-level points and caveats: Convalescent patients' clones that were vaccine-specific were spike mono-reactive in 304 of 307 cases.

This chain uses TRBV5-1 with TRBJ1-1; 7 nucleotides line up with TRBD1. This TCR came from a human donor who had recovered from COVID-19. Sequencing was carried out using CD4+ T cells from blood, cultured in vitro. The CDR3 DNA reads as TGCGCCAGCAGCTTCCGAGGGGGACAGAAGAACACTGAAGCTTTCTTT. Protein sequence: CASSFRGGQKNTEAFF. The full variable domain, with the rest looked up from reference TRBV5-1 and TRBJ1-1, is KAGVTQTPRYLIKTRGQQVTLSCSPISGHRSVSWYQQTPGQGLQFLFEYFSETQRNKGNFPGRFSGRQFSNSRSEMNVSTLELGDSALYLCASSFRGGQKNTEAFFGQGTRLTVV.